The rows below give T cell receptor beta chains drawn from one sample of a study of OX40 agonist ivuxolimab in advanced cancers. Using immunoSEQ multiplex PCR, the repertoire was profiled, and TCRdb retains in-frame clones only, with some absent. Seen here are about 19,000 clones, 90% observed once, and the top ten hold 49%. This specimen was CD4+ or CD8+ T cells sorted from blood, taken in a trial of the OX40 agonist ivuxolimab. The receptors were gathered from an adult with an advanced solid tumor such as melanoma, head and neck, liver or kidney cancer. CDR3s include the opening cysteine and the closing phenylalanine or tryptophan. D genes are given only for firm matches. Clone size, where shown, is once, few, many, or a class for clones that have expanded.

d_gene: .
j_gene: TRBJ1-6
abundance: .
v_gene: TRBV27
CDR3aa: CASSLLPGREKNSPLHF
CDR3nt: TGTGCCAGCAGTTTATTGCCGGGACGGGAGAAGAATTCACCCCTCCACTTT

d_gene: TRBD1
j_gene: TRBJ2-5
abundance: .
v_gene: TRBV7-8
CDR3aa: CASSDGQGETQYF
CDR3nt: TGTGCCAGCAGCGACGGACAGGGTGAGACCCAGTACTTC

d_gene: .
j_gene: TRBJ1-1
abundance: .
v_gene: TRBV7-2
CDR3aa: CASSLVQGIGAEAFF
CDR3nt: TGTGCCAGCAGCTTAGTTCAGGGGATTGGCGCTGAAGCTTTCTTT

d_gene: .
j_gene: TRBJ2-3
abundance: once
v_gene: TRBV28
CDR3aa: CASSHRISTDTQYF
CDR3nt: TGTGCCAGCAGTCACAGAATCAGCACAGATACGCAGTATTTT

d_gene: TRBD2
j_gene: TRBJ2-7
abundance: .
v_gene: TRBV5-1
CDR3aa: CASSPPGLGSYEQYF
CDR3nt: TGCGCCAGCAGCCCGCCGGGACTAGGGTCCTACGAGCAGTACTTC

d_gene: TRBD2
j_gene: TRBJ2-5
abundance: .
v_gene: TRBV7-8
CDR3aa: CASSPGLAGVSRGPETQYF
CDR3nt: TGTGCCAGCAGCCCGGGACTAGCGGGAGTGTCGAGGGGTCCAGAGACCCAGTACTTC

d_gene: TRBD1
j_gene: TRBJ2-5
abundance: .
v_gene: TRBV29-1
CDR3aa: CSGTGGTETQYF
CDR3nt: TGCAGCGGGACAGGGGGGACTGAGACCCAGTACTTC

d_gene: .
j_gene: TRBJ2-7
abundance: .
v_gene: TRBV7-3
CDR3aa: CASSLIVDSEQYF
CDR3nt: TGTGCCAGCAGCTTAATCGTGGACAGCGAGCAGTACTTC

d_gene: TRBD1
j_gene: TRBJ2-5
abundance: .
v_gene: TRBV11-3
CDR3aa: CASRNRGDQETQYF
CDR3nt: TGTGCCAGCAGAAACAGGGGGGACCAAGAGACCCAGTACTTC

d_gene: .
j_gene: TRBJ2-6
abundance: .
v_gene: TRBV6-4
CDR3aa: CASSEPGANVLTF
CDR3nt: TGTGCCAGCAGTGAACCTGGGGCCAACGTCCTGACTTTC

d_gene: .
j_gene: TRBJ1-5
abundance: .
v_gene: TRBV9
CDR3aa: CASSITGLRNQPQHF
CDR3nt: TGTGCCAGCAGCATTACAGGTTTACGCAATCAGCCCCAGCATTTT

d_gene: .
j_gene: TRBJ2-3
abundance: .
v_gene: TRBV7-2
CDR3aa: CASSLTRAPTDTQYF
CDR3nt: TGTGCCAGCAGCTTAACTAGGGCCCCCACAGATACGCAGTATTTT

d_gene: TRBD2
j_gene: TRBJ2-2
abundance: .
v_gene: TRBV6-5
CDR3aa: CASRSGLAGELFF
CDR3nt: TGTGCCAGCAGATCAGGACTAGCGGGGGAGCTGTTTTTT

d_gene: .
j_gene: TRBJ1-4
abundance: .
v_gene: TRBV4-2
CDR3aa: CASSHIGGGEEFVKLFF
CDR3nt: TGTGCCAGCAGCCACATTGGGGGAGGGGAGGAGTTCGTAAAACTGTTTTTT

d_gene: .
j_gene: TRBJ2-5
abundance: .
v_gene: TRBV10-3
CDR3aa: CAISDSAGGRQETQYF
CDR3nt: TGTGCCATCAGTGATTCGGCAGGGGGGCGCCAAGAGACCCAGTACTTC

d_gene: TRBD2
j_gene: TRBJ2-1
abundance: .
v_gene: TRBV9
CDR3aa: CASSPLGGSNEQFF
CDR3nt: TGTGCCAGCAGCCCCCTGGGGGGGAGTAATGAGCAGTTCTTC

d_gene: .
j_gene: TRBJ1-6
abundance: .
v_gene: TRBV5-6
CDR3aa: CASSETSRPLHF
CDR3nt: TGTGCCAGCAGCGAGACGTCGCGGCCCCTCCACTTT